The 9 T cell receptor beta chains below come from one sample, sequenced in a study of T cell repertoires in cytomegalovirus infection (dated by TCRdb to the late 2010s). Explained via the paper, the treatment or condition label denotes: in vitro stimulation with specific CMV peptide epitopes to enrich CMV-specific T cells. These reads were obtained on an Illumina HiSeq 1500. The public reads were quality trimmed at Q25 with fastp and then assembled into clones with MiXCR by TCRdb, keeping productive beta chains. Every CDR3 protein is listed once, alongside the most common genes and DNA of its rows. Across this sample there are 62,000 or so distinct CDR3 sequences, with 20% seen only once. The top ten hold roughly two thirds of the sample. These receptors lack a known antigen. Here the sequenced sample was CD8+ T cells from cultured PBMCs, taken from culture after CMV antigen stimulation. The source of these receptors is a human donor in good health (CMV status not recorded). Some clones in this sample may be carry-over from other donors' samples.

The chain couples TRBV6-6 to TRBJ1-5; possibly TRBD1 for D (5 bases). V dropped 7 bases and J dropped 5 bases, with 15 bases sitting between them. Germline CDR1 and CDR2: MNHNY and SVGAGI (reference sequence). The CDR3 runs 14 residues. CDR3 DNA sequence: TGTGCCAGCATTGACCGGGACGCTGATCAGCCCCAGCATTTT. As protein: CASIDRDADQPQHF.

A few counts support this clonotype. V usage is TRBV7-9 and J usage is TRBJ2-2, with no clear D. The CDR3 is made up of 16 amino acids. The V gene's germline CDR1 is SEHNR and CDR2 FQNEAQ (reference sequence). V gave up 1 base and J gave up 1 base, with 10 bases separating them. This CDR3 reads CASSLERVRNTGELFF. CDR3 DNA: TGTGCCAGCAGCTTAGAACGGGTCAGGAACACCGGGGAGCTGTTTTTT.

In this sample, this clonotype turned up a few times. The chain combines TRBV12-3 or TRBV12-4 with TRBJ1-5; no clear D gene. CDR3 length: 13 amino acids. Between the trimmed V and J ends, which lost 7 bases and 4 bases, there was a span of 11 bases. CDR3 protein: CASTSGPNQPQHF. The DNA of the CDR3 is TGTGCCAGCACATCGGGCCCAAATCAGCCCCAGCATTTT.

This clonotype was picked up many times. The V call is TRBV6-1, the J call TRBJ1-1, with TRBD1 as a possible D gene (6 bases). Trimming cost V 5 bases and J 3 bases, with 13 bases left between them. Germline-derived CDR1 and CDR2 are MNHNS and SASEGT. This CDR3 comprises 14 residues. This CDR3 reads CASSLQGVDTEAFF. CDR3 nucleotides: TGTGCCAGCAGTCTACAGGGTGTGGACACTGAAGCTTTCTTT.

Written as DNA, the CDR3 is TGTGCCAGTAGCGCCCTTGGAGTATACGAGCAGTACTTC. This gives the protein CASSALGVYEQYF. The chain joins TRBV19 to TRBJ2-7; the D is unclear. V was trimmed by 6 bases and J by 4 bases, leaving 13 bases between them. Germline V gene lookup returns CDR1 LNHDA and CDR2 SQIVND (reference sequence). This CDR3 has 13 amino acids. Complete variable domain (other parts from reference TRBV19 and TRBJ2-7): DGGITQSPKYLFRKEGQNVTLSCEQNLNHDAMYWYRQDPGQGLRLIYYSQIVNDFQKGDIAEGYSVSREKKESFPLTVTSAQKNPTAFYLCASSALGVYEQYFGPGTRLTVT.

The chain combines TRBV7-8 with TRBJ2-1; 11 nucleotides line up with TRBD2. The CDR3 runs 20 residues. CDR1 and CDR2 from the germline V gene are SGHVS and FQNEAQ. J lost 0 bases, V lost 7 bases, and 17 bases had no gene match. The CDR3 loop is CASTGRTTSGEISSYNEQFF. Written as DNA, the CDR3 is TGTGCCAGCACCGGAAGAACGACTAGCGGGGAGATAAGCTCCTACAATGAGCAGTTCTTC.

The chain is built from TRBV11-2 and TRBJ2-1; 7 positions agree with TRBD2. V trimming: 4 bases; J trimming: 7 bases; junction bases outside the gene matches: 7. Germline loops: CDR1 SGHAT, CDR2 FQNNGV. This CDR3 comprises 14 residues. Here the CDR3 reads CASSSTGGINEQFF. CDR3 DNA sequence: TGTGCCAGCAGCTCTACGGGGGGTATTAATGAGCAGTTCTTC.

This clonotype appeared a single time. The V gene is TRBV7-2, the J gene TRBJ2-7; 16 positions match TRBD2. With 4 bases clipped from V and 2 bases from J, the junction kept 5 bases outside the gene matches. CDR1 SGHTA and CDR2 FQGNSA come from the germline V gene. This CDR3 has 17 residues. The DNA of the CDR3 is TGTGCCAGCAGCTCGGGGACTAGCGGGGGGGGTACCTACGAGCAGTACTTC. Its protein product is CASSSGTSGGGTYEQYF.

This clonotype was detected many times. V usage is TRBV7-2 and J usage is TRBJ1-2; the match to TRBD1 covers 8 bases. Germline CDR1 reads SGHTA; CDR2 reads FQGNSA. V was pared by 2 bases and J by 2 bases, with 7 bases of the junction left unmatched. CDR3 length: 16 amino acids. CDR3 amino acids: CASSLRQGIPNYGYTF. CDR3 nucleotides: TGTGCCAGCAGCTTAAGACAGGGGATTCCAAACTATGGCTACACCTTC. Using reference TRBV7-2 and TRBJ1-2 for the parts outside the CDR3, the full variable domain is GAGVSQSPSNKVTEKGKDVELRCDPISGHTALYWYRQSLGQGLEFLIYFQGNSAPDKSGLPSDRFSAERTGGSVSTLTIQRTQQEDSAVYLCASSLRQGIPNYGYTFGSGTRLTVV.